The text below deals with one TCR beta chain. This clonotype was found many times. What antigen it recognizes has not been identified. There are no base qualities to consult, and no much larger clone falls within one base. This sample was taken from a study of T cells in Graves' hyperthyroidism and ophthalmopathy (dated by TCRdb to the late 2010s). Study-level background: Peripheral blood samples were taken at the time of initial diagnosis, prior to any treatment. TCR V-J signatures able to tell the groups apart were searched for in a discovery cohort of 90 to 100 patients, of whom roughly 42 had Graves' ophthalmopathy and around 58 had stable Graves' hyperthyroidism. Whether ophthalmopathy could be predicted prospectively was tested in an independent validation cohort made up of under 20 hyperthyroidism patients plus 17 patients who later progressed to ophthalmopathy. The 75 to 100 discovery patients were randomly split 7:3 into training and test sets. In addition, the study compared T-cell repertoires in thyroid tissue and in blood from five to seven Graves' hyperthyroidism patients. After sampling, hyperthyroidism patients received methimazole starting at 30 mg daily, and ophthalmopathy patients received high-dose intravenous methylprednisolone. The paper describes TCR Vbeta CDR3 sequencing of around 140 peripheral blood samples, made up of 43 ophthalmopathy patients, more than 70 hyperthyroidism patients and 17 progressor patients.

The TCR beta CDR3 regions were amplified from the RNA transcripts. A first-round RT-PCR of the TCR CDR3 used the HTBI primer set with the Qiagen OneStep RT-PCR kit. Libraries were constructed in a second round of multiplex PCR, after which size selection and purification were carried out. Paired-end sequencing of the libraries was performed with 100 bp reads on an Illumina HiSeq2000. The original methods were these. Raw data were processed with SOAPnuke, discarding reads with adapters, uncalled bases, mean Phred below 15, or no exact constant-primer or identifier match. COPE v1.2.5 was used to merge high-quality paired reads, and clonotypes were defined as unique nucleotide sequences. Clonotypes were aligned to IMGT TRBV, TRBD and TRBJ reference segments using MiTCR v1.1. Only V-J combinations with frequency above 0.0001, covering about 99% of repertoires, were analysed. A TCS score was defined as the ratio between F50 (clonal expansion) and ExV (chaos), using BLOSUM62-based TCRdist between CDR3 peptides within each V-J. Welch's t-statistics and random forest reduced several hundred V-J features to 13, which were used in a naive Bayes classifier (R e1071). TCRdb reanalyzed the raw reads on its own, using fastp at Q25 for trimming and MiXCR for clone calling, and kept in-frame beta chains. Each entry merges the rows of one CDR3 protein and shows their most common DNA and genes. TCRdb assigned the V and J calls; the authors' analysis was not used. The sample has roughly 500,000 distinct CDR3 sequences on record, approximately 13% of them singletons. More than 5% of the sample comes from the top ten.

Overall study results and their limits: In validation, the model predicted progression to ophthalmopathy with around 71% sensitivity and around 72% specificity, a median of around six months before onset. No statistical method was used to set the sample size in advance, and investigators knew the group allocation. In cross-validation, a model built on a 13 V-J signature told ophthalmopathy apart from stable hyperthyroidism with 85% to 90% sensitivity and around 83% specificity, and in testing the same model reached 80%/75%. Most expanded thyroid clonotypes (frequency above 0.001) were also detected in blood, suggesting blood repertoires may reflect thyroid immune responses.

Hyperthyroidism patients were aged 18 to 65 years and newly diagnosed, with disease duration of less than 2 months. Any patient with an uncontrolled infection, another autoimmune disease, pregnancy or lactation was excluded. Clinical symptoms, serum thyroxine and TRAb, thyroid ultrasound, and orbital computed tomography formed the basis for the diagnoses. Blood from progressor patients was drawn when they were first diagnosed with hyperthyroidism, before any ophthalmopathy symptoms appeared. PBMCs were separated from around 9.1 ml of fresh peripheral blood using Ficoll-Paque density gradient centrifugation. Progressor patients were initially diagnosed with Graves' hyperthyroidism and developed ophthalmopathy during follow-up. Total RNA was extracted with Trizol reagent, and quality was checked on an Agilent 2100 Bioanalyzer. Taken from the germline V gene (reference sequence), the CDR1 and CDR2 loops are DFQATT and SNEGSKA. V loses 3 bases of germline sequence and J loses 2 bases, and the interval between the two ends is 16 bases. Taken from cysteine to phenylalanine, the CDR3 has 15 residues. The sequence is cut down to CDR3 DNA, 45 bases in frame from base 1.

Sequencing was carried out using blood. The receptor chain draws on TRBV20-1 and TRBJ2-5, with no reliable assignment of the D segment. This TCR was sampled from a woman aged 30 to 39 with Graves' hyperthyroidism that later progressed to Graves' ophthalmopathy. The CDR3 region reads CSARDVVVHQETQYF. The DNA is as follows: TGCAGTGCTAGGGATGTGGTGGTCCATCAAGAGACCCAGTACTTC.